This T cell receptor beta chain appears in the sequencing data of a study of HIV-infected patients and healthy controls. TCRdb reprocessed the 5' RACE reads with MiXCR, giving one entry per CDR3 protein. Of approximately 67,000 distinct CDR3 sequences in the sample, about 16% were seen once. Trimming took off 6 bases at V and 0 bases at J, with 10 bases between the two ends. CDR1 and CDR2 (germline): MNHEY, SVGAGI. The CDR3 spans 14 residues. The source material was CD4+ T cells from blood. This chain links TRBV6-5 with TRBJ2-3; a weak D match, TRBD2 (5 bases). The source is a human donor in good health. The CDR3 is CASRASYSTDTQYF. DNA for the CDR3: TGTGCCAGCAGGGCTAGCTATAGCACAGATACGCAGTATTTT.